This T cell receptor (beta chain) was identified in a study of CD8 T cells in ankylosing spondylitis (dated by TCRdb to the late 2010s). Regarding the research as a whole: T cell receptor beta repertoires were profiled in healthy donors and ankylosing spondylitis patients so that disease-linked TCR variants could be found. Peripheral blood samples were taken, and synovial fluid was additionally collected from ankylosing spondylitis patients. The full study cohort comprised 25 ankylosing spondylitis patients and over a hundred healthy donors. The research as a whole found: A TCR beta motif made up of several highly homologous amino acid variants appeared to be characteristic of blood from ankylosing spondylitis patients. Some of the motif variants had been reported before in the synovial fluid and blood of reactive arthritis patients, a finding that suggests common disease-initiation mechanisms. In peripheral blood, the disease-linked clones were found at relatively low frequencies and had a CD8+ phenotype. According to the report, matched synovial fluid samples from ankylosing spondylitis patients were significantly enriched for the disease-linked clones.

CDR1 and CDR2 were assigned from the germline V gene as SGDLS and YYNGEE. V is reduced by 1 base and J by 3 bases, leaving a spacing of 7 bases between them. The CDR3, from cysteine to phenylalanine, totals 13 residues. The sequence is cut down to CDR3 DNA, 39 bases in frame from base 1. This clonotype was seen ten or more times. This clone's antigen is unknown. The record has no base qualities; no much larger clone is one base away. Sequenced on an Illumina HiSeq 2500. TCR beta libraries were prepared by quantitative 5'-RACE with molecular barcodes. Per the source publication's procedure: A new computational method based on a probabilistic model of VDJ rearrangement was used to identify disease-linked TCR variants. TCRdb reworked the public reads: Q25 trimming with fastp, MiXCR clone assembly, productive beta chains retained. Each entry is one CDR3 protein sequence, shown with its most common DNA and genes. These V and J calls derive from TCRdb rather than the authors' analysis. The table for this sample lists approximately 42,000 distinct CDR3 sequences; under 5% of them were counted only once. 3% to 4% of the sample is in the top ten clones.

The source of this sequence is a female donor with ankylosing spondylitis or in good health (not recorded which). The chain joins TRBV9 to TRBJ1-2; the D gene cannot be resolved reliably. The sample taken for sequencing was blood, either unsorted or a sorted T cell fraction (not recorded which). The DNA is as follows: TGTGCCAGCAGCGTACGGCAGGACTATGGCTACACCTTC. It specifies CASSVRQDYGYTF.